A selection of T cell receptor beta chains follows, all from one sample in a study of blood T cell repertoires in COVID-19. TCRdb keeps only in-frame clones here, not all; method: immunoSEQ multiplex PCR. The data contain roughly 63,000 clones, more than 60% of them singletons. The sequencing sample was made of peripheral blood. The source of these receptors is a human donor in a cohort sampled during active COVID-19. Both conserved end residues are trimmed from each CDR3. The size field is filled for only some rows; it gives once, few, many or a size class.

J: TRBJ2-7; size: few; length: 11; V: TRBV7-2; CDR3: ASSRTVLYEQY
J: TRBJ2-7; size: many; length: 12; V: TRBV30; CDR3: AWSPRTSFYEQY
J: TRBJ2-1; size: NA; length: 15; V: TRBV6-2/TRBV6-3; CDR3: ASSYRKLAGRKYEQF
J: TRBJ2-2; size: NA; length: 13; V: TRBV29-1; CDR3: SVQWGGGGAGELF
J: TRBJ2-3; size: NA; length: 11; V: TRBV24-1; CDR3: ATSVREKDTQY
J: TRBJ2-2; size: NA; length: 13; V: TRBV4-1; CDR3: ASSGLAGEDGELF
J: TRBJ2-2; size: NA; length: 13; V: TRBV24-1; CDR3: ATSATSANTGELF
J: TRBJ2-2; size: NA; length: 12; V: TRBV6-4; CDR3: ASKGGSDTGELF
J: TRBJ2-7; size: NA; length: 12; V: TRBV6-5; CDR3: ATVEREFSYEQY
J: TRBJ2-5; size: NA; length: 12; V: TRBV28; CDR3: ASATRSGEETQY
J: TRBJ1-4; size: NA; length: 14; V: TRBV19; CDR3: ASSRTQQGINEKLF
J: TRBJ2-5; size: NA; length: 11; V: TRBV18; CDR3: ASSPGQQETQY
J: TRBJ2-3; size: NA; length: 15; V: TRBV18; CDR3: ASSPFRGGTSTDTQY
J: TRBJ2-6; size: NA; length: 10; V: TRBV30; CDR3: AWSFEGSVLT
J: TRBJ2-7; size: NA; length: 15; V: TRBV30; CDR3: AWSVNLVQGFSYEQY
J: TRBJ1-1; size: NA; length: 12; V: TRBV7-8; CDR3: ASSHGQGIAEAF
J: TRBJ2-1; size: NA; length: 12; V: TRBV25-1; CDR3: ASSETGGRNEQF
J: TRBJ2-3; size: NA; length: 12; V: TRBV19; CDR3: ASGAGAVKDTQY
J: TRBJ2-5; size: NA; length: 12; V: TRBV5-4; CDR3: ASMTSGREETQY
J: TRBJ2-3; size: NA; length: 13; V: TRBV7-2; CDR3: ASSLQPGGTDTQY
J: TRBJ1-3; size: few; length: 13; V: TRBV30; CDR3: AWTPDTFSGNTIY
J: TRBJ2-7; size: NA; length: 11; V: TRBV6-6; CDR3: ASIPTGNGEQY
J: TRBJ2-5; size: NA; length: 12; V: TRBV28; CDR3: ASSPGDTKETQY
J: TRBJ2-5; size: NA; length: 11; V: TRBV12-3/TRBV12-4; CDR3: ASSFGFQETQY
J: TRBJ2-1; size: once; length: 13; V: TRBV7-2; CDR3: ASSVGGGLYNEQF
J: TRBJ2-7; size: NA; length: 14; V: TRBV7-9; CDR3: ASSLGLAGKRYEQY
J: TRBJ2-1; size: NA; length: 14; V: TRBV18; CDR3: ASSLDRGRVENEQF
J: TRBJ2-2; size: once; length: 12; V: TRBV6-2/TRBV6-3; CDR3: ASSYSGSTGELF
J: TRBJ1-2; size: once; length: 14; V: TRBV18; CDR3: ASSLLWDRGDGGYT
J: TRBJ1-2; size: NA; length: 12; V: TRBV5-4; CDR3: ASSVRRGGYGYT